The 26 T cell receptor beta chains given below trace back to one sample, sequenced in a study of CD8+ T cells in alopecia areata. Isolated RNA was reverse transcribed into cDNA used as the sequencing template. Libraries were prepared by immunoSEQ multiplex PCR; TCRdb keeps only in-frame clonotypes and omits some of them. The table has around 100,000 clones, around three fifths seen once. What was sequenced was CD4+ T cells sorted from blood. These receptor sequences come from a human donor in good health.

This CDR3 reads CASSQDQANTEAFF. The CDR3, as DNA: TGCGCCAGCAGCCAAGATCAGGCGAACACTGAAGCTTTCTTT. This chain joins TRBV4-1 and TRBJ1-1; D remains ambiguous. Per germline, CDR1 MGHRA and CDR2 YSYEKL. V was shortened by 0 bases and J by 1 base, with 6 bases between the two germline ends. This CDR3 has 14 residues.

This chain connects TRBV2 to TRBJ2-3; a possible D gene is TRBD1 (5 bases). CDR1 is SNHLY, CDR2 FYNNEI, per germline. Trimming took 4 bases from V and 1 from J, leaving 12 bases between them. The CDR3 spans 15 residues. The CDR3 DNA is TGTGCCAGCAGTGCCGAACAGACAGGCACAGATACGCAGTATTTT. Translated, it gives CASSAEQTGTDTQYF. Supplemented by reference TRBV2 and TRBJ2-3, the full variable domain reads EPEVTQTPSHQVTQMGQEVILRCVPISNHLYFYWYRQILGQKVEFLVSFYNNEISEKSEIFDDQFSVERPDGSNFTLKIRSTKLEDSAMYFCASSAEQTGTDTQYFGPGTRLTVL.

The CDR3 reads CASSTAPTLETQYF. CDR3 bases: TGTGCCAGCAGCACAGCCCCGACGTTGGAGACCCAGTACTTC. The V call is TRBV9, the J call TRBJ2-5; unclear D gene. The CDR3 contains 14 residues. V was pared by 4 bases and J by 5 bases, with 15 bases between. Germline CDR1 SGDLS, CDR2 YYNGEE.

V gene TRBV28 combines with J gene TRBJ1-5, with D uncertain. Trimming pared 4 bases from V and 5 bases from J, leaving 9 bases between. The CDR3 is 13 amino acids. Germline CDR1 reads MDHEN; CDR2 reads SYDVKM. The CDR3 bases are TGTGCCAGCAGTTCACCCGGGGATCAGCCCCAGCATTTT. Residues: CASSSPGDQPQHF.

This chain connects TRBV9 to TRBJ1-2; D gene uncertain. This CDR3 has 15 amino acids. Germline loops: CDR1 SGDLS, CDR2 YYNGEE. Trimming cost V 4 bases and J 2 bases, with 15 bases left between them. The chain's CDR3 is CASSPLGAGNYGYTF. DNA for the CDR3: TGTGCCAGCAGCCCCCTGGGAGCAGGAAACTATGGCTACACCTTC.

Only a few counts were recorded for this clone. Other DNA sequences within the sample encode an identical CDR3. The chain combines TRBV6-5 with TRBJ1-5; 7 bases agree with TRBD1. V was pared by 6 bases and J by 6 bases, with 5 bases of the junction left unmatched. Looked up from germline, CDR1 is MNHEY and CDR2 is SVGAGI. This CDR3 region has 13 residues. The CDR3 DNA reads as TGTGCCAGCAGCAGACAGGGTGGTCAGCCCCAGCATTTT. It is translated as CASSRQGGQPQHF.

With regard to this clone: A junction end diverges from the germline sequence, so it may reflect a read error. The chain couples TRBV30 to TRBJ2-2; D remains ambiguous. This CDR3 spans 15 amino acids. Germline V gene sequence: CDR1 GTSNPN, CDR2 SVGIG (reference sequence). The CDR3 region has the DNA TGTGCCTGGACGAACTTGGGGATGAACGCCGGGGAGCTGTTTTTT. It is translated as CAWTNLGMNAGELFF.

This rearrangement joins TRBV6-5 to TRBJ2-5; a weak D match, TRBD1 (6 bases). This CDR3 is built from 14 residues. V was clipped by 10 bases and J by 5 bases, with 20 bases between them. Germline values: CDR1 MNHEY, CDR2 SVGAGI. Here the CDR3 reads CAIRVGQGTETQYF. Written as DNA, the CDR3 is TGTGCCATCAGGGTGGGGCAGGGGACGGAGACCCAGTACTTC.

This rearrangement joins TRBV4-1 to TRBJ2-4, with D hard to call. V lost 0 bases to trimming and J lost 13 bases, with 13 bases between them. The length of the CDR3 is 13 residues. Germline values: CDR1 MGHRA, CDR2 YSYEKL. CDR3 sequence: CASSQDLGLGQYF. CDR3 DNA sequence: TGCGCCAGCAGCCAAGATTTGGGGTTAGGCCAGTACTTC.

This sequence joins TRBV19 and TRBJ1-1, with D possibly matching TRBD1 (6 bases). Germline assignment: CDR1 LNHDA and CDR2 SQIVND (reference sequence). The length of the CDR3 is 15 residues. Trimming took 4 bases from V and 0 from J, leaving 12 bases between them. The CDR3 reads CASSTRTALNTEAFF. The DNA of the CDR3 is TGTGCCAGTAGTACCAGGACAGCCTTGAACACTGAAGCTTTCTTT.

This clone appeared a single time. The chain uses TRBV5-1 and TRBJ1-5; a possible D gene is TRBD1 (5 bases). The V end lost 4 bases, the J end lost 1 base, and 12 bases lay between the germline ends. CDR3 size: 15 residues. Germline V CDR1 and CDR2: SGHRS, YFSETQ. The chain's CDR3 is CASSPGRGSNQPQHF. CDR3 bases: TGCGCCAGCAGCCCGGGGAGGGGAAGCAATCAGCCCCAGCATTTT.

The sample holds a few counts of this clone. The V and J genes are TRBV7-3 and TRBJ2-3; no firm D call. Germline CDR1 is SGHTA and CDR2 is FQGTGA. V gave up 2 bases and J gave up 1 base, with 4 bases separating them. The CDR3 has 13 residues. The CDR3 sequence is CASSLQGTDTQYF. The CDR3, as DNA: TGTGCCAGCAGCTTACAGGGCACAGATACGCAGTATTTT.

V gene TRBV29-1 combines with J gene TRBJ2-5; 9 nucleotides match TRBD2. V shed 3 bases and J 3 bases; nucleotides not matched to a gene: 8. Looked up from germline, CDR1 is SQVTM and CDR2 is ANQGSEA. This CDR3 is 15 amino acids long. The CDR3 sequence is CSVDGLAGREETQYF. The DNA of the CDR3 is TGCAGCGTTGATGGGCTAGCGGGGAGAGAAGAGACCCAGTACTTC.

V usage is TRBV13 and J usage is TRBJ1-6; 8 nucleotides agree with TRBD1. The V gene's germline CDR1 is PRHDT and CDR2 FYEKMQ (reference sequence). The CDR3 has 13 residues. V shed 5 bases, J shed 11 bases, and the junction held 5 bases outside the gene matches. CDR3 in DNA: TGTGCCAGCAGCCCGGACAGGGAGGCACCCCTCCACTTT. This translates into CASSPDREAPLHF.

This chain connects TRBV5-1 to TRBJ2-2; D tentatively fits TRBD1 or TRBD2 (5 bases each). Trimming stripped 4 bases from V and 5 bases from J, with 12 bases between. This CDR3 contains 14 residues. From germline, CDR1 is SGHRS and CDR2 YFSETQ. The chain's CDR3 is CASSLGTLTGELFF. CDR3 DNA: TGCGCCAGCAGCCTCGGGACGCTGACCGGGGAGCTGTTTTTT. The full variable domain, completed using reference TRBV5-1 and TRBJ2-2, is KAGVTQTPRYLIKTRGQQVTLSCSPISGHRSVSWYQQTPGQGLQFLFEYFSETQRNKGNFPGRFSGRQFSNSRSEMNVSTLELGDSALYLCASSLGTLTGELFFGEGSRLTVL.

The CDR3 loop is CAWSPTGRRSNQPQHF. CDR3 nucleotide sequence: TGTGCCTGGAGTCCAACAGGGAGAAGGAGCAATCAGCCCCAGCATTTT. The chain recombines TRBV30 with TRBJ1-5, with a tentative D call TRBD1 (6 bases). V was trimmed by 2 bases and J by 1 base, leaving 15 bases between them. In germline, CDR1 is GTSNPN, CDR2 SVGIG (reference sequence). The CDR3 is 16 residues long.

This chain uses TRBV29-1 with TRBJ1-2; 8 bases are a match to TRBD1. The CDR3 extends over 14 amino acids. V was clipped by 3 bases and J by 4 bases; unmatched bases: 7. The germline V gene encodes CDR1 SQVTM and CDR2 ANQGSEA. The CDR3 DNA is TGCAGCGTTGACCCTGCAGGGGGCCTCTATGGCTACACCTTC. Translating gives CSVDPAGGLYGYTF.

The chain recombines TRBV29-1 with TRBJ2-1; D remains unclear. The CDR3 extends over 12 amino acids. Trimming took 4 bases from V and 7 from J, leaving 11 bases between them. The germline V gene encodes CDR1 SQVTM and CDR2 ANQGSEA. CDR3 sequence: CSVGGWENEQFF. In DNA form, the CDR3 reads TGCAGCGTTGGGGGATGGGAAAATGAGCAGTTCTTC.

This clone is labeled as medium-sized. CDR3: CSVVLADYNEQFF. In nucleotides, the CDR3 is TGCAGCGTCGTATTAGCGGATTACAATGAGCAGTTCTTC. The chain joins TRBV29-1 to TRBJ2-1; D is perhaps TRBD2 (6 bases). Germline V gene data show CDR1 as SQVTM and CDR2 as ANQGSEA. Trimming took 6 bases from V and 4 from J, leaving 13 bases between them. This CDR3 is 13 amino acids long.

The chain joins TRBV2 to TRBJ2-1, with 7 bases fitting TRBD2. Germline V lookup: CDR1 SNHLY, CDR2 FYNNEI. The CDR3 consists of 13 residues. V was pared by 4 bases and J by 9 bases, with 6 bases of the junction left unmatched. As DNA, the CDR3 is TGTGCCAGCAGTGGGACTAGTAACACTGAGCAGTTCTTC. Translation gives CASSGTSNTEQFF.

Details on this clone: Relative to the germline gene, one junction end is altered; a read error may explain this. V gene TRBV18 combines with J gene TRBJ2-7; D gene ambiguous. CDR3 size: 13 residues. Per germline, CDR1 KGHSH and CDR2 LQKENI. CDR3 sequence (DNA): TGTGCCAGCTCAGCACCGGAACACTACGAGCAGTACTTC. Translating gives CASSAPEHYEQYF.

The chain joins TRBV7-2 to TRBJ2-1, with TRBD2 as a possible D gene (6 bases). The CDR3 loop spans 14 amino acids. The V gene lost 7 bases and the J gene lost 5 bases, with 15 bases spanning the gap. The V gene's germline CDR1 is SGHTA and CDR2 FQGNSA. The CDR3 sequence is CASTIPRGNNEQFF. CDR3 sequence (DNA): TGTGCCAGCACCATTCCCCGGGGGAACAATGAGCAGTTCTTC.

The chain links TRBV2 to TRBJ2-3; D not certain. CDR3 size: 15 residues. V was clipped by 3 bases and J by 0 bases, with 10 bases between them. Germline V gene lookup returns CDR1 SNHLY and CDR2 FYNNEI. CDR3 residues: CASSDVGQSTDTQYF. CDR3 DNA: TGTGCCAGCAGTGATGTTGGCCAAAGCACAGATACGCAGTATTTT.

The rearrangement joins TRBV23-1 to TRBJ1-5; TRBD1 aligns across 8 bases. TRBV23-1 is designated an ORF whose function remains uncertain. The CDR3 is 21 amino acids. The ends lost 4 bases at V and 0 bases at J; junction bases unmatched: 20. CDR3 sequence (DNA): TGCGCCAGCAGTCCTACCCCGACGACAGGGGTGTTAACCCTTAGCAATCAGCCCCAGCATTTT. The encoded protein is CASSPTPTTGVLTLSNQPQHF.

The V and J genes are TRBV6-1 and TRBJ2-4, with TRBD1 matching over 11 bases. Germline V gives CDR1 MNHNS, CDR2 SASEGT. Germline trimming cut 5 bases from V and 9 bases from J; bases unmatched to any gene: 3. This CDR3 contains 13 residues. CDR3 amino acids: CASSRDRGGIQYF. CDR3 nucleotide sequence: TGTGCCAGCAGTCGGGACAGGGGGGGCATTCAGTACTTC.

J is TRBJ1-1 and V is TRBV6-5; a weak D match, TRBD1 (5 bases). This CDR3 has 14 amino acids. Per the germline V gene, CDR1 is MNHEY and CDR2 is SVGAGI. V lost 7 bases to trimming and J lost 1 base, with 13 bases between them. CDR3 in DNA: TGTGCCAGCATGGCAGGGTGGGGGAACACTGAAGCTTTCTTT. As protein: CASMAGWGNTEAFF.